In this sample, the clone carrying this TCR beta chain turned up a few times. The antigen remains unidentified. The authors took one heparinised blood draw, averaging approximately 0.12 L, from each donor. These data originate in a study of beta chain features in type 1 diabetes. The overall study: Healthy donors and patients showed comparable age, gender and cell yields. Study observations and caveats: In comparison with healthy donors, patients had naive, central memory and Treg TCRB repertoires that appeared more similar. The study found moderately but significantly shorter TCRB CDR3s in all four CD4+ subsets of Type 1 diabetes patients.

The V and J ends lost 4 bases and 4 bases, in that order; junction bases with no gene match: 15. The CDR3 is 17 amino acids. Looked up from germline, CDR1 is SGHDN and CDR2 is FVKESK. Expressed TCRB transcripts were sequenced because the isolated RNA had all been reverse transcribed beforehand. Produced via immunoSEQ multiplex PCR; TCRdb's table is partial and in-frame only. The sample yields about 280,000 clones, around 16% seen once. The source is a man aged 18 to 30 with type 1 diabetes. Sequences were obtained from naive CD4+ T cells from blood. The rearrangement joins TRBV14 to TRBJ2-5; TRBD2 matches 7 bases. The CDR3 DNA is TGTGCCAGCAGCCGAGATACCTACTCGCGGGGGTTAGAGACCCAGTACTTC. Residues: CASSRDTYSRGLETQYF. The variable domain in full, completed from reference TRBV14 and TRBJ2-5, reads EAGVTQFPSHSVIEKGQTVTLRCDPISGHDNLYWYRRVMGKEIKFLLHFVKESKQDESGMPNNRFLAERTGGTYSTLKVQPAELEDSGVYFCASSRDTYSRGLETQYFGPGTRLLVL.